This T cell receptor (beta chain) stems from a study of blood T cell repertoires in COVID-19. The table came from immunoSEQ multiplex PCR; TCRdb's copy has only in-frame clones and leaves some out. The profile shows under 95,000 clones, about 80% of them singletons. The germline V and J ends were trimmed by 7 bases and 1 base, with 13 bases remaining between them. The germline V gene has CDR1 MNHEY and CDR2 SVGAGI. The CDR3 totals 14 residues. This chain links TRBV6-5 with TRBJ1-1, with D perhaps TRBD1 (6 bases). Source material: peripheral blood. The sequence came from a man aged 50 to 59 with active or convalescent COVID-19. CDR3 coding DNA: TGTGCCAGCAAGCGGACAGATAAGAACACTGAAGCTTTCTTT. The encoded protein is CASKRTDKNTEAFF.